Included here is one TCR beta chain sequence, with context. The sample belongs to a study of blood T cell repertoires in COVID-19. Data came from immunoSEQ multiplex PCR; TCRdb stores just in-frame clones and leaves some out. The sample consists of about 160,000 clones, over 80% of them appearing once. This TCR derives from a man younger than 45 with COVID-19, enrolled during active disease. Sequenced: peripheral blood.

CDR3 DNA: TGTGCCAGCAGCCCCATAGGATTCAGGGGTCTAAGCTCTGGGGCCAACGTCCTGACTTTC. As protein: CASSPIGFRGLSSGANVLTF. The V and J genes are TRBV6-6 and TRBJ2-6; possible D gene TRBD1, 6 bases. Germline-derived CDR1 and CDR2 are MNHNY and SVGAGI (reference sequence). Trimming cost V 6 bases and J 0 bases, with 24 bases left between them. This CDR3 comprises 20 residues.